This entry features one TCR beta chain sequence. The antigen remains unidentified. The sample comes from a study of cytomegalovirus exposure and HLA in healthy donors. The study's findings and limits: Being indistinguishable, some V segments were excluded, TRBV6-2 and TRBV6-3 among them.

Germline V gene sequence: CDR1 MNHNY, CDR2 SVGAGI (reference sequence). With V trimmed by 6 bases and J by 0 bases, 4 bases remained unmatched. The CDR3 is made up of 15 amino acids. PCR involved 60 Vbeta and 13 Jbeta primers. TCRdb's copy holds only in-frame clones and misses some; the assay was immunoSEQ multiplex PCR. The table shows around 230,000 clones, with more than 75% occurring only once. The chain carries TRBV6-6 and TRBJ1-5; 8 nucleotides agree with TRBD1. Sample: PBMCs. This receptor was identified in a girl aged 2 to 10 in good health and CMV-seronegative. The CDR3 DNA is TGTGCCAGCAGCTTAGGACAGGGTAGCAATCAGCCCCAGCATTTT. This codes for CASSLGQGSNQPQHF.